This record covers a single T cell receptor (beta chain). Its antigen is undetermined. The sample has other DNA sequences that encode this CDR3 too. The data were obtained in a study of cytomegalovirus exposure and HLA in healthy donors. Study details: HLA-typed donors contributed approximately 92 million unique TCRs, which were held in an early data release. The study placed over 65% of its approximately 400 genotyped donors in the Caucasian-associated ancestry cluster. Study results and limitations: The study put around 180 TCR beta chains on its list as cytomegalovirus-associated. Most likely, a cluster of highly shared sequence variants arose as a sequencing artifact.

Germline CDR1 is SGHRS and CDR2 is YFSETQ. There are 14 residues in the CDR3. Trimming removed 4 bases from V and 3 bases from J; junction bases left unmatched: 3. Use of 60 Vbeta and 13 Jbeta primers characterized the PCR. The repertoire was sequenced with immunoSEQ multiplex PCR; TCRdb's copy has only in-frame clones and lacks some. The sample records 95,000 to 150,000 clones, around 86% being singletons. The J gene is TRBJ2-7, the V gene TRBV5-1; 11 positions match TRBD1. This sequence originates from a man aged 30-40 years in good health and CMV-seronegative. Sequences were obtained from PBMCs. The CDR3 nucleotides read TGCGCCAGCAGCCTAGGGACAGGGGGCTACGAGCAGTACTTC. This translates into CASSLGTGGYEQYF.